These 3 T cell receptor beta chains originate from one sample sequenced in a study of OX40 agonist ivuxolimab in advanced cancers. Sequencing used immunoSEQ multiplex PCR; TCRdb keeps in-frame clones, though not all of them. Of about 49,000 clones in the sample, 85% are singletons; the top ten hold about a fifth. Sequencing used CD4+ or CD8+ T cells sorted from blood, obtained in a trial of the OX40 agonist ivuxolimab. The receptors were sampled from an adult with an advanced solid tumor such as melanoma, head and neck, liver or kidney cancer.

The V call is TRBV2, the J call TRBJ1-5; D remains unclear. The CDR3 is made up of 13 amino acids. CDR1 and CDR2 (germline): SNHLY, FYNNEI. In nucleotides, the CDR3 is TGTGCAGACTCTCGGGCCCCCAATCAGCCCCAGCATTTT. Its protein is CADSRAPNQPQHF.

V and J are TRBV7-9 and TRBJ1-1; D might be TRBD1 (5 bases). CDR1 is SEHNR and CDR2 is FQNEAQ in the germline V gene (reference sequence). The CDR3 is 15 residues long. Between the trimmed V and J ends, which lost 5 bases and 5 bases, there was a span of 18 bases. The CDR3 protein is CASSPPGTPRTEAFF. CDR3 in DNA: TGTGCCAGCAGCCCTCCAGGGACCCCGAGGACTGAAGCTTTCTTT. The full variable domain, completed using reference TRBV7-9 and TRBJ1-1, is DTGVSQNPRHKITKRGQNVTFRCDPISEHNRLYWYRQTLGQGPEFLTYFQNEAQLEKSRLLSDRFSAERPKGSFSTLEIQRTEQGDSAMYLCASSPPGTPRTEAFFGQGTRLTVV.

The chain uses TRBV2 and TRBJ1-5; possibly TRBD1 for D (6 bases). The CDR3 totals 17 residues. The germline V gene encodes CDR1 SNHLY and CDR2 FYNNEI. Trimming pared 0 bases from V and 4 bases from J, leaving 16 bases between. In DNA form, the CDR3 reads TGTGCCAGCAGTGAAGCGCCCCACAGGGCTGCAAATCAGCCCCAGCATTTT. This gives the protein CASSEAPHRAANQPQHF. Complete variable domain (other parts from reference TRBV2 and TRBJ1-5): EPEVTQTPSHQVTQMGQEVILRCVPISNHLYFYWYRQILGQKVEFLVSFYNNEISEKSEIFDDQFSVERPDGSNFTLKIRSTKLEDSAMYFCASSEAPHRAANQPQHFGDGTRLSIL.